The table lists the clone carrying this T cell receptor beta chain with many counts. What it recognizes is unknown. This CDR3 has 16 residues. Trimming at V came to 0 bases and at J to 10 bases, leaving 12 bases not matched to a gene. CDR1 and CDR2 from the germline V gene are LGHNA and YNFKEQ. This specimen comes from a study of regulatory T cells in long-lasting Graves disease. Study results and limitations: Peripheral blood alone, not thyroid tissue, underwent study.

The TCR beta library used iRepertoire HTBI primers with Arm-PCR amplification of CDR3. One entry per CDR3 protein results from TCRdb running MiXCR on the multiplex PCR reads. This sample has under 250,000 distinct CDR3 sequences; roughly 19% occur once, and the top ten carry 12%. The sample's time point: newly diagnosed GD, antithyroid drugs for less than 3 months. Isolated PBMC RNA provided the starting material for the TCR library. The same data also contributed to another study, on T cells in Graves' hyperthyroidism and ophthalmopathy. Per that study: With the HTBI primer set, the TCR CDR3 went through a first round of RT-PCR. Most clonotypes expanded in thyroid above 0.001 were likewise present in blood.

The source was peripheral blood mononuclear cells (PBMCs), collected at new diagnosis, from a patient treated with antithyroid drugs. The sequence derives from a woman younger than 45 with Graves disease. The gene calls are TRBV4-2 and TRBJ1-5, with 7 bases aligning to TRBD1. The CDR3 reads CASSQDPRQGPHPQHF. In DNA form, the CDR3 reads TGTGCCAGCAGCCAAGACCCCAGACAGGGCCCTCATCCCCAGCATTTT.